The 7 T cell receptor beta chains below come from one sample, sequenced in a study of blood T cell repertoires in COVID-19. Assay: immunoSEQ multiplex PCR; the TCRdb copy retains only in-frame clones and omits some. The sample lists about 90,000 clones; 75% to 90% were seen once. The specimen sequenced was peripheral blood. The receptors originated from a woman aged 70-85 years with acute or convalescent COVID-19.

The genes are TRBV6-6 and TRBJ2-2; a weak D match, TRBD1 (6 bases). This CDR3 is 12 amino acids long. Germline V gene lookup returns CDR1 MNHNY and CDR2 SVGAGI (reference sequence). The V end was cut by 8 bases, the J end by 4 bases, with 8 bases between. The CDR3: CASARGTGELFF. The CDR3 DNA reads as TGTGCCAGCGCCAGGGGCACCGGGGAGCTGTTTTTT.

CDR3 DNA sequence: TGTGCCAGCAGCGCGGACAGCGGGGAGCTGTTTTTT. It is translated as CASSADSGELFF. The chain is built from TRBV7-8 and TRBJ2-2, with a possible D match to TRBD1 (6 bases). Trimming shortened V by 5 bases and J by 7 bases, and 8 bases separated the two germline ends. This CDR3 comprises 12 residues. The germline V gene encodes CDR1 SGHVS and CDR2 FQNEAQ. The whole variable domain, remainder taken from reference TRBV7-8 and TRBJ2-2, is GAGVSQSPRYKVAKRGQDVALRCDPISGHVSLFWYQQALGQGPEFLTYFQNEAQLDKSGLPSDRFFAERPEGSVSTLKIQRTQQEDSAVYLCASSADSGELFFGEGSRLTVL.

The gene calls are TRBV4-2 and TRBJ2-2; TRBD1 matches 8 bases. CDR3 length: 16 amino acids. V shed 1 base, J shed 3 bases, and the junction held 4 bases outside the gene matches. The germline gives CDR1 LGHNA, CDR2 YNFKEQ. CDR3 amino acids: CASSQGQGFHTGELFF. The CDR3 coding sequence is TGTGCCAGCAGCCAAGGACAGGGGTTCCACACCGGGGAGCTGTTTTTT.

This rearrangement joins TRBV5-1 to TRBJ2-3; 7 bases match TRBD1. V was pared by 0 bases and J by 3 bases, with 4 bases of the junction left unmatched. Germline CDR1 is SGHRS and CDR2 is YFSETQ. The CDR3 consists of 15 residues. CDR3 bases: TGCGCCAGCAGCTTGGGACAGGGATGGACAGATACGCAGTATTTT. Amino acids: CASSLGQGWTDTQYF.

CDR3 sequence: CASSLERASGNNEQFF. The CDR3 DNA reads TGTGCCAGCAGCTTAGAAAGGGCTAGCGGCAACAATGAGCAGTTCTTC. J is TRBJ2-1 and V is TRBV7-9; 7 bases match TRBD2. This CDR3 is 16 amino acids long. Germline V gene data show CDR1 as SEHNR and CDR2 as FQNEAQ (reference sequence). V trimming: 1 base; J trimming: 5 bases; junction bases outside the gene matches: 8.

V is TRBV6-5 and J is TRBJ1-6, with D tentatively TRBD1 (6 bases). Germline V gene lookup returns CDR1 MNHEY and CDR2 SVGAGI. This CDR3 comprises 14 residues. V was shortened by 2 bases and J by 7 bases, with 9 bases between the two germline ends. The CDR3 protein is CASSYQGLNSPLHF. CDR3 sequence (DNA): TGTGCCAGCAGTTACCAGGGGCTGAATTCACCCCTCCACTTT.

The table lists this clone with a count of one. This chain uses TRBV6-5 with TRBJ1-5; 7 positions match TRBD1. V gave up 6 bases and J gave up 4 bases; unmatched junction bases: 9. Germline V lookup: CDR1 MNHEY, CDR2 SVGAGI. This CDR3 has 15 amino acids. CDR3: CASSQTGQTNQPQHF. CDR3 DNA: TGTGCCAGCAGCCAGACGGGACAGACGAATCAGCCCCAGCATTTT.